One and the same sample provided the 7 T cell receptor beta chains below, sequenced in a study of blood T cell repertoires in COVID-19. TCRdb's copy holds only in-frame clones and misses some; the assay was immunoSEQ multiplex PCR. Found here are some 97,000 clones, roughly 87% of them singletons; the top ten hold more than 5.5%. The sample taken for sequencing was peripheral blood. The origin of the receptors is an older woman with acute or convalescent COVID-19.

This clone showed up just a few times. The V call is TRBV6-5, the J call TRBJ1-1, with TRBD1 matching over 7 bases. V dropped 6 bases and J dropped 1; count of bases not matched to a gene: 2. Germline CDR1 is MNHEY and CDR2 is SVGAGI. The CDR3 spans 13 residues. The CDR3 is CASRRDRNTEAFF. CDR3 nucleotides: TGTGCCAGCAGGAGGGACAGGAACACTGAAGCTTTCTTT.

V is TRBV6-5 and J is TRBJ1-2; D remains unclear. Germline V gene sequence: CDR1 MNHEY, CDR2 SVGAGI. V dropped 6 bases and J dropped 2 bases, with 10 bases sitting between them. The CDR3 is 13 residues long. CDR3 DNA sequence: TGTGCCAGCAGGGGCAGTACAAACTATGGCTACACCTTC. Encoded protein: CASRGSTNYGYTF.

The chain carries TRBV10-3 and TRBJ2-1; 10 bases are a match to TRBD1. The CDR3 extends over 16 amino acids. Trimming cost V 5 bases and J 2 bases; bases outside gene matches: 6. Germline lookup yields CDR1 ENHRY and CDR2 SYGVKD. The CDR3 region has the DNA TGTGCCATCAGTTTATCCGGGACAGGGGCCTACAATGAGCAGTTCTTC. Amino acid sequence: CAISLSGTGAYNEQFF.

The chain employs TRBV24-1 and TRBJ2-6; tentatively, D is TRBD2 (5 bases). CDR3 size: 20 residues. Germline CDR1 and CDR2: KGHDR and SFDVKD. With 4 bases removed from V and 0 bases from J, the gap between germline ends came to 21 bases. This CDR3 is CATSDYPIGGPGSGANVLTF. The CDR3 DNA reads TGTGCCACCAGTGACTACCCCATCGGAGGCCCTGGCTCTGGGGCCAACGTCCTGACTTTC.

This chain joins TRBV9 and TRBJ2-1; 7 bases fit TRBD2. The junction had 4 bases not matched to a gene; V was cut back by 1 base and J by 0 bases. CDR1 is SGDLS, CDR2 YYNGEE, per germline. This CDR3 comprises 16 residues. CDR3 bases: TGTGCCAGCAGCGTATCCGGGACTAACTCCTACAATGAGCAGTTCTTC. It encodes CASSVSGTNSYNEQFF.

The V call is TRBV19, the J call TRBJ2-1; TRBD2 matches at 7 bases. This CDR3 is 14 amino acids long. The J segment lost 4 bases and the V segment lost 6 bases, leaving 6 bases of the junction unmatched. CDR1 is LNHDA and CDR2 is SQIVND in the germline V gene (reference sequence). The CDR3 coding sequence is TGTGCCAGTAGCCCCGGGACTACATACAATGAGCAGTTCTTC. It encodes CASSPGTTYNEQFF.

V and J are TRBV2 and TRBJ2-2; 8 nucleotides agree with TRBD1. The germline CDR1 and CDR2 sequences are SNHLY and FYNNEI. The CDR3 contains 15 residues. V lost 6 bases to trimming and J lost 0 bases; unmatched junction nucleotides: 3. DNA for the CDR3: TGTGCCAGCAGGTTGGACAGGGCGAACACCGGGGAGCTGTTTTTT. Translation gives CASRLDRANTGELFF.